One and the same sample provided the 26 T cell receptor beta chains below, sequenced in a study of human T cells and chemical hapten exposure. TCRdb called the RACE reads again in MiXCR, with one record for every CDR3 protein. The sample consists of 30,000 to 40,000 distinct CDR3 sequences, roughly 5% of them appearing once. Documented time point: healthy volunteer bleed at 6 weeks. Blood, whole and unfractionated, served as the source for total RNA extraction. Sequences were obtained from whole blood. The receptors come from a human donor in good health. Some clones in this sample may be carry-over from other donors' samples.

This clonotype was observed a few times. The chain joins TRBV7-2 to TRBJ2-3; D call uncertain. Germline lookup yields CDR1 SGHTA and CDR2 FQGNSA. The CDR3 loop spans 13 amino acids. Trimming left V 5 bases short and J 1 base short, with 7 bases between. The CDR3 DNA sequence: TGTGCCAGCAGCCGCTCTCGCACAGATACGCAGTATTTT. This codes for CASSRSRTDTQYF.

This chain uses TRBV5-1 with TRBJ1-2, with D perhaps TRBD1 (5 bases). This CDR3 is 13 amino acids long. V shed 0 bases and J shed 11 bases, with 14 bases lying between them. Germline CDR1 is SGHRS and CDR2 is YFSETQ. The CDR3 sequence is CASSLDSGGGYTF. The CDR3 region has the DNA TGCGCCAGCAGCTTGGACAGTGGTGGGGGATACACCTTC.

This clonotype is medium-sized (0.01 to 0.1%). CDR3 amino acids: CASRRGVAGGTDTQYF. CDR3 in DNA: TGTGCCAGCAGACGGGGGGTGGCGGGAGGGACAGATACGCAGTATTTT. This chain uses TRBV11-2 with TRBJ2-3; TRBD2 aligns across 9 bases. The CDR3 consists of 16 residues. Unmatched junction bases numbered 10, after V lost 6 bases and J lost 3 bases. Germline loops: CDR1 SGHAT, CDR2 FQNNGV.

The table lists this clonotype with many counts. This chain joins TRBV6-1 and TRBJ2-1; 7 bases are shared with TRBD1. Germline V gene data show CDR1 as MNHNS and CDR2 as SASEGT. V shed 6 bases and J 9 bases; nucleotides not matched to a gene: 8. The CDR3 runs to 13 residues. This CDR3 reads CASRVTGVGEQFF. The CDR3 bases are TGTGCCAGCAGGGTTACAGGGGTCGGTGAGCAGTTCTTC.

This clonotype came up many times. This CDR3 is CASSPGLAGLTGELFF. The CDR3 bases are TGTGCCAGTAGCCCTGGCCTAGCGGGCCTCACCGGGGAGCTGTTTTTT. The chain combines TRBV19 with TRBJ2-2, with 8 bases identical to TRBD2. CDR1 and CDR2 from the germline V gene are LNHDA and SQIVND (reference sequence). CDR3 length: 16 residues. After removal of 6 bases from V and 4 bases from J, the junction contained 10 bases not matched to a gene.

V is TRBV20-1 and J is TRBJ2-3; D call uncertain. Germline CDR1 and CDR2: DFQATT and SNEGSKA (reference sequence). Trimming removed 1 base from V and 6 bases from J, with 8 bases in between. The CDR3 runs 12 residues. As DNA, the CDR3 is TGCAGTGCTAGAGTGCTCGTGGATACGCAGTATTTT. Translation: CSARVLVDTQYF.

The sample holds many counts of this clonotype. The rearrangement links TRBV10-3 to TRBJ1-6; 8 positions agree with TRBD1. After removal of 9 bases from V and 8 bases from J, the junction contained 6 bases not matched to a gene. CDR1 is ENHRY, CDR2 SYGVKD, per germline. The length of the CDR3 is 13 residues. CDR3 nucleotide sequence: TGTGCCATGGGGACAGGAAGGGATTCACCCCTCCACTTT. It translates to CAMGTGRDSPLHF.

The CDR3 sequence: CASSRTQTSYEQYF. Here the CDR3 DNA reads TGTGCCAGTAGCCGAACCCAGACGTCCTACGAGCAGTACTTC. The chain joins TRBV19 to TRBJ2-7; D is unclear. This CDR3 has 14 amino acids. CDR1 and CDR2 from the germline V gene are LNHDA and SQIVND (reference sequence). Trimming cost V 6 bases and J 1 base, with 13 bases left between them.

This clonotype was counted once. A read error may be the cause here, since a much bigger clone is one base away. This chain links TRBV7-8 with TRBJ2-1; tentatively, D is TRBD1 (6 bases). There are 13 residues in the CDR3. Germline CDR1 and CDR2: SGHVS and FQNEAQ. In nucleotides, the CDR3 is TGTGCCAGCAGCTCCGGACAGCTTAATGAGCGGTTCTTC. It is translated as CASSSGQLNERFF.

This clonotype was observed a handful of times. This chain connects TRBV7-8 to TRBJ2-1, with D possibly TRBD2 on 6 matching bases. Per germline, CDR1 SGHVS and CDR2 FQNEAQ. The V and J ends lost 1 base and 2 bases respectively, with 9 bases between them. The CDR3 covers 15 residues. The CDR3 loop is CASSLDGSPYNEQFF. The DNA for the CDR3 is TGTGCCAGCAGCTTAGACGGGAGCCCCTACAATGAGCAGTTCTTC.

The rearrangement links TRBV6-1 to TRBJ1-5; D gene ambiguous. The V end was cut by 4 bases, the J end by 3 bases, with 13 bases between. Germline values: CDR1 MNHNS, CDR2 SASEGT. The CDR3 contains 15 residues. The DNA of the CDR3 is TGTGCCAGCAGTGGGACCGAGGTTCACAATCAGCCCCAGCATTTT. This codes for CASSGTEVHNQPQHF.

This clonotype was seen only a few times. The chain joins TRBV28 to TRBJ2-3, with D perhaps assigned TRBD1 or TRBD2 (5 bases each). Trimming took off 4 bases at V and 4 bases at J, with 15 bases between the two ends. The CDR3 has 15 amino acids. Germline V gene lookup returns CDR1 MDHEN and CDR2 SYDVKM. This CDR3 is CASSWGGPGADTQYF. For the CDR3, the DNA is TGTGCCAGCAGTTGGGGCGGACCCGGGGCAGATACGCAGTATTTT.

V gene TRBV28 combines with J gene TRBJ2-3; the D is unclear. The CDR3 is made up of 17 amino acids. CDR1 is MDHEN, CDR2 SYDVKM, per germline. V was cut by 7 bases and J by 5 bases, with 25 bases left in between. The CDR3 sequence: CASKRPAVRQVKDTQYF. As DNA, the CDR3 is TGTGCCAGCAAAAGGCCTGCGGTCCGACAAGTCAAAGATACGCAGTATTTT.

The table lists this clonotype with many counts. V and J are TRBV7-2 and TRBJ1-2, with 8 bases identical to TRBD1. Losses at the gene ends were 6 bases for V and 8 bases for J; bases not matched to a gene: 14. Germline lookup yields CDR1 SGHTA and CDR2 FQGNSA. The CDR3 has 15 amino acids. The CDR3 reads CASRDPRQGASGYTF. CDR3 DNA sequence: TGTGCCAGCAGAGACCCCCGGCAGGGGGCTAGCGGCTACACCTTC.

This clonotype was detected ten times or more. The chain has TRBV4-2 and TRBJ2-7; 9 nucleotides match TRBD2. In germline, CDR1 is LGHNA, CDR2 YNFKEQ. This CDR3 has 16 amino acids. Unmatched junction bases numbered 10, after V lost 4 bases and J lost 3 bases. Here the CDR3 DNA reads TGTGCCAGCAGCCGTATTGAGGCTAGCGGGATCTACGAGCAGTACTTC. Translating gives CASSRIEASGIYEQYF.

This clonotype has a count of ten or more. The rearrangement uses TRBV5-5 and TRBJ1-4; D possibly corresponds to TRBD1 (5 bases). From germline, CDR1 is SGHKS and CDR2 YYEKEE (reference sequence). V was clipped by 4 bases and J by 8 bases, with 21 bases between them. This CDR3 spans 16 amino acids. This CDR3 reads CASSHSTPNRGEKLFF. CDR3 DNA: TGTGCCAGCAGCCATTCAACCCCAAACCGGGGCGAAAAACTGTTTTTT.

This clonotype has a count of ten or more. This sequence joins TRBV18 and TRBJ1-2, with 8 bases identical to TRBD1. V lost 0 bases to trimming and J lost 4 bases; unmatched junction nucleotides: 4. Germline CDR1 is KGHSH and CDR2 is LQKENI. The CDR3 is 15 amino acids. CDR3 in DNA: TGTGCCAGCTCACCACCGGGACAGGTGACCTATGGCTACACCTTC. Translation gives CASSPPGQVTYGYTF. Complete variable domain (other parts from reference TRBV18 and TRBJ1-2): NAGVMQNPRHLVRRRGQEARLRCSPMKGHSHVYWYRQLPEEGLKFMVYLQKENIIDESGMPKERFSAEFPKEGPSILRIQQVVRGDSAAYFCASSPPGQVTYGYTFGSGTRLTVV.

This clonotype was seen many times. The chain links TRBV6-1 to TRBJ1-2; a possible D gene is TRBD1 (5 bases). This CDR3 region has 13 residues. Trimming took off 6 bases at V and 2 bases at J, with 10 bases between the two ends. Germline CDR1 and CDR2: MNHNS and SASEGT. The DNA of the CDR3 is TGTGCCAGCAGAAGGGGAGAGAACTATGGCTACACCTTC. Residues: CASRRGENYGYTF.

This clonotype was counted only a few times. The chain links TRBV28 to TRBJ1-6; D remains unclear. Trimming shortened V by 5 bases and J by 7 bases, and 6 bases separated the two germline ends. Looked up from germline, CDR1 is MDHEN and CDR2 is SYDVKM. The CDR3 totals 12 residues. The CDR3 DNA reads as TGTGCCAGCAGTCTGGCCAATTCACCCCTCCACTTT. The encoded protein is CASSLANSPLHF.

This clonotype was seen ten or more times. The chain recombines TRBV7-2 with TRBJ2-7; 7 nucleotides align to TRBD2. This CDR3 comprises 14 residues. Per the germline V gene, CDR1 is SGHTA and CDR2 is FQGNSA. The J segment lost 5 bases and the V segment lost 0 bases, leaving 4 bases of the junction unmatched. The CDR3 loop reads CASSLAGGPDEQYF. The CDR3 DNA reads as TGTGCCAGCAGCTTAGCGGGAGGGCCGGACGAGCAGTACTTC.

In this sample, this clonotype turned up a few times. The genes are TRBV24-1 and TRBJ1-5; D possibly corresponds to TRBD1 (5 bases). V was pared by 3 bases and J by 9 bases, with 14 bases between. Germline V gene data show CDR1 as KGHDR and CDR2 as SFDVKD. The CDR3 totals 14 residues. CDR3 sequence: CATSDATARGPQHF. The CDR3 DNA follows: TGTGCCACCAGTGATGCGACAGCGAGGGGGCCCCAGCATTTT.

This clonotype was recorded at least ten times. Written as DNA, the CDR3 is TGTGCCAGCAGAGGACAATTGTTGAACACTGAAGCTTTCTTT. This gives the protein CASRGQLLNTEAFF. The chain is built from TRBV2 and TRBJ1-1, with a tentative D call TRBD1 (5 bases). CDR1 is SNHLY, CDR2 FYNNEI, per germline. CDR3 length: 14 residues. The ends were cut back, 6 bases at V and 0 bases at J, with 11 bases in the middle.

This clonotype was found many times. The genes are TRBV20-1 and TRBJ1-2; D remains unclear. V dropped 1 base and J dropped 8 bases, with 20 bases sitting between them. The CDR3 runs to 15 residues. Germline-derived CDR1 and CDR2 are DFQATT and SNEGSKA (reference sequence). CDR3 region: CSARASTGLPRGYTF. The CDR3 DNA sequence: TGCAGTGCTAGAGCCTCCACGGGCCTGCCTAGAGGCTACACCTTC.

The rearrangement links TRBV20-1 to TRBJ1-2; TRBD1 might be the D (6 bases). The germline CDR1 and CDR2 sequences are DFQATT and SNEGSKA (reference sequence). V was trimmed by 0 bases and J by 4 bases, leaving 18 bases between them. The CDR3 consists of 16 residues. CDR3 region: CSARDISKGDGYGYTF. The CDR3 DNA sequence: TGCAGTGCTAGAGATATAAGTAAGGGGGACGGCTATGGCTACACCTTC.

Only a few counts were recorded for this clonotype. J is TRBJ1-6 and V is TRBV18; 9 bases match TRBD1. CDR3 size: 16 residues. CDR1 is KGHSH and CDR2 is LQKENI in the germline V gene. Trimming cost V 0 bases and J 9 bases; bases outside gene matches: 6. This CDR3 reads CASSPPSGQGSSPLHF. In nucleotides, the CDR3 is TGTGCCAGCTCACCACCGAGCGGACAGGGGAGTTCACCCCTCCACTTT.

This clonotype has a count of ten or more. The chain is built from TRBV25-1 and TRBJ1-2; D unclear. The V gene lost 0 bases and the J gene lost 5 bases, with 10 bases spanning the gap. The CDR3 totals 14 residues. In germline, CDR1 is MGHDK, CDR2 SYGVNS. DNA of the CDR3: TGTGCCAGCAGTGAATATGGAAAAGATTATGGCTACACCTTC. Its translation: CASSEYGKDYGYTF.